One sample yielded the 14 T cell receptor beta chains listed below, sequenced in a study of T cells in Graves' hyperthyroidism and ophthalmopathy. It was RNA transcripts that yielded the amplified TCR beta CDR3 regions. HTBI primers were used for first-round RT-PCR of the TCR CDR3. In TCRdb, the multiplex PCR reads were re-called with MiXCR into one record per CDR3 protein. The table includes approximately 700,000 distinct CDR3 sequences, roughly 17% detected once. The sequenced material came from blood. Source of these receptors: a man aged 18 to 29 with Graves' hyperthyroidism.

This clonotype was detected a few times. CDR3 sequence (DNA): TGTGCCAGTAGTTTCGGGGGTGATGACTATGGCTACACCTTC. Protein: CASSFGGDDYGYTF. The J gene is TRBJ1-2, the V gene TRBV19, with TRBD1 as a possible D gene (5 bases). Trimming left V 5 bases short and J 3 bases short, with 13 bases between. Germline loops: CDR1 LNHDA, CDR2 SQIVND (reference sequence). CDR3 size: 14 residues.

V and J are TRBV7-8 and TRBJ2-7; D tentatively fits TRBD1 or TRBD2 (5 bases each). From germline, CDR1 is SGHVS and CDR2 FQNEAQ. The V gene lost 4 bases and the J gene lost 2 bases, with 12 bases spanning the gap. The CDR3 length is 14 residues. The CDR3 reads CASSSVGTAYEQYF. DNA for the CDR3: TGTGCCAGCAGCTCCGTCGGGACGGCCTACGAGCAGTACTTC. Full variable domain (rest looked up from reference TRBV7-8 and TRBJ2-7): GAGVSQSPRYKVAKRGQDVALRCDPISGHVSLFWYQQALGQGPEFLTYFQNEAQLDKSGLPSDRFFAERPEGSVSTLKIQRTQQEDSAVYLCASSSVGTAYEQYFGPGTRLTVT.

This clonotype was counted many times. This chain uses TRBV6-1 with TRBJ2-3; the match to TRBD2 covers 13 bases. V gave up 3 bases and J gave up 6 bases; unmatched junction bases: 9. The CDR3 is 17 amino acids. Germline values: CDR1 MNHNS, CDR2 SASEGT. CDR3 in DNA: TGTGCCAGCAGTGACTATACTAGCGGGAGGGCCGGGGATACGCAGTATTTT. It is translated as CASSDYTSGRAGDTQYF.

There are many counts of this clonotype. The chain joins TRBV12-3 or TRBV12-4 to TRBJ1-6; 9 positions agree with TRBD1. CDR3 length equals 14 residues. With 6 bases clipped from V and 7 bases from J, the junction kept 4 bases outside the gene matches. DNA of the CDR3: TGTGCCAGCAGAAGGACAGGGGTAAATTCACCCCTCCACTTT. Amino acids: CASRRTGVNSPLHF.

This clonotype was detected only a few times. J is TRBJ2-5 and V is TRBV5-8; D is undetermined. CDR1 is SGHTS and CDR2 is YDEGEE in the germline V gene. This CDR3 region has 14 residues. V lost 0 bases and J lost 4, with 10 bases in between. The CDR3 DNA follows: TGTGCCAGCAGCTTGGAGGGCCCCCCAGAGACCCAGTACTTC. Its protein is CASSLEGPPETQYF.

The rearrangement uses TRBV3-1 and TRBJ2-7; 9 bases align to TRBD1. The trim removed 5 bases at V and 5 bases at J, leaving 7 bases unmatched. The CDR3 contains 14 residues. Germline CDR1 is LGHDT and CDR2 is YNNKEL (reference sequence). CDR3 coding DNA: TGTGCCAGCAGCTTGACAGGGGGGAAGAACGAGCAGTACTTC. Translating it yields CASSLTGGKNEQYF.

This clonotype was seen at least ten times. The chain employs TRBV6-2 or TRBV6-3 and TRBJ2-7; 11 nucleotides agree with TRBD2. Unmatched junction bases numbered 7, after V lost 4 bases and J lost 2 bases. The CDR3 spans 16 residues. Germline CDR1 reads MNHEY; CDR2 reads SVGEGT. Here the CDR3 reads CASSSLLAGATYEQYF. CDR3 bases: TGTGCCAGCAGTTCCTTACTAGCGGGAGCTACCTACGAGCAGTACTTC.

The chain joins TRBV19 to TRBJ2-7; 8 bases map to TRBD1. The CDR3 has 14 residues. Trimming took 5 bases from V and 5 from J; bases not matched to a gene: 8. Germline V gene lookup returns CDR1 LNHDA and CDR2 SQIVND (reference sequence). The CDR3 reads CASSSPRQGHEQYF. In DNA, the CDR3 is TGTGCCAGTAGTTCGCCGAGACAGGGGCACGAGCAGTACTTC.

This rearrangement joins TRBV9 to TRBJ2-1; 10 bases match TRBD2. This CDR3 has 15 residues. From germline, CDR1 is SGDLS and CDR2 YYNGEE. J was trimmed by 9 bases and V by 0 bases; bases with no gene match: 6. In DNA, the CDR3 is TGTGCCAGCAGCGTAGTCCCAGCGGGAGGGTCTGAGCAGTTCTTC. Its protein is CASSVVPAGGSEQFF.

The chain couples TRBV12-5 to TRBJ2-3, with 16 bases identical to TRBD2. V lost 7 bases to trimming and J lost 1 base; unmatched junction nucleotides: 14. CDR3 length: 20 amino acids. Germline CDR1 is LGHNT and CDR2 is FRNRAP. The CDR3 nucleotides read TGTGCTAGTGCCACCCTCCGGGGACTAGCGGGAGGGCCGGGCACAGATACGCAGTATTTT. Its translation: CASATLRGLAGGPGTDTQYF.

The chain links TRBV20-1 to TRBJ2-1, with 9 bases aligning to TRBD2. J lost 10 bases, V lost 0 bases, and 10 bases had no gene match. The length of the CDR3 is 15 residues. In germline, CDR1 is DFQATT, CDR2 SNEGSKA (reference sequence). The CDR3 sequence: CSAREGLARLREQFF. The DNA for the CDR3 is TGCAGTGCTAGAGAGGGACTAGCTCGGCTGAGGGAGCAGTTCTTC.

The chain recombines TRBV12-3 or TRBV12-4 with TRBJ2-3, with unresolved D. This CDR3 is built from 16 residues. V was trimmed by 8 bases and J by 2 bases, leaving 20 bases between them. The CDR3 DNA reads as TGTGCCAGCTACCCCCCGAAAAGGAGTTTCACAGATACGCAGTATTTT. This codes for CASYPPKRSFTDTQYF.

This CDR3 is CASTTTASGGTYNEQFF. The CDR3 DNA sequence: TGTGCCAGTACCACCACCGCGAGCGGGGGGACCTACAATGAGCAGTTCTTC. The rearrangement uses TRBV19 and TRBJ2-1; TRBD2 matches at 9 bases. Germline V CDR1 and CDR2: LNHDA, SQIVND (reference sequence). The CDR3 has 17 amino acids. Trimming cost V 7 bases and J 2 bases; bases outside gene matches: 12.

A single count supports this clonotype. This chain connects TRBV4-2 to TRBJ2-7; 13 positions agree with TRBD2. J was trimmed by 4 bases and V by 2 bases; bases with no gene match: 5. The germline CDR1 and CDR2 sequences are LGHNA and YNFKEQ. The CDR3 is 16 residues long. CDR3 bases: TGTGCCAGCAGCCAATCCTGGACTAGCGGGAGTTACGAGCAGTACTTC. It specifies CASSQSWTSGSYEQYF.